The present T cell receptor (beta chain) was sequenced within a study of T cell responses to AZD1222 COVID-19 vaccine. About this clone: Its matching antigen is unknown.

Study-level findings and limits: Nearly half of spike-specific TCRs reportedly go after variant regions that carry no mutations. CD4 TCRs linked to vaccination spanned spike, dominating at 160-218 and 743-854. White British donors predominated, females outnumbered males, and clonal diversity was possibly underestimated. Spike-specific TCR breadth and depth rose after two AZD1222 doses.

This CDR3 has 16 amino acids. Looked up from germline, CDR1 is MGHRA and CDR2 is YSYEKL. With V trimmed by 2 bases and J by 4 bases, 8 bases remained unmatched. Clones were sequenced by immunoSEQ multiplex PCR, and TCRdb holds only the in-frame ones, with some missing. The data contain 120,000 or so clones, less than 95% of them singletons. The sequence was collected from an adult in good health. The chain couples TRBV4-1 to TRBJ2-7, with 10 positions matching TRBD2. The source was peripheral blood, collected on day 0 of MenACWY control vaccination. CDR3 bases: TGCGCCAGCAGCCAACTAGCGGGAGCAATAAAGTACGAGCAGTACTTC. It codes for CASSQLAGAIKYEQYF.